Detailed here is one T cell receptor beta chain. What it binds is not known. In germline, CDR1 is KGHSY, CDR2 FQNENV. Deletions cut 0 bases from V and 0 bases from J, with 9 bases between. This CDR3 spans 15 amino acids. The data derive from a study of T-cell memory formation after mild COVID-19. Study in general: Largely, TCR clusters stayed within a single donor. Study outcomes and limitations: The authors left the SARS-CoV-2 specificity of second-wave clones peaking on day 37 unconfirmed.

TCRalpha and TCRbeta libraries used 5'RACE with constant-segment primers and UMIs. TCRdb analysed the 5' RACE reads with MiXCR anew, one entry per CDR3 protein. Here the sample spans some 600,000 distinct CDR3 sequences, around 15% being singletons. The sequence was obtained from an adult woman who had mild COVID-19 (a few samples of this study predate the infection). Cell type and time point are not known. The sequencing sample was made of PBMCs or a T cell subset sorted from them (not recorded which). The chain combines TRBV16 with TRBJ2-7; weak D call: TRBD2 (5 bases). The CDR3 is CASSQSAGLSYEQYF. The CDR3 DNA reads as TGTGCCAGCAGCCAATCGGCGGGTCTCTCCTACGAGCAGTACTTC.